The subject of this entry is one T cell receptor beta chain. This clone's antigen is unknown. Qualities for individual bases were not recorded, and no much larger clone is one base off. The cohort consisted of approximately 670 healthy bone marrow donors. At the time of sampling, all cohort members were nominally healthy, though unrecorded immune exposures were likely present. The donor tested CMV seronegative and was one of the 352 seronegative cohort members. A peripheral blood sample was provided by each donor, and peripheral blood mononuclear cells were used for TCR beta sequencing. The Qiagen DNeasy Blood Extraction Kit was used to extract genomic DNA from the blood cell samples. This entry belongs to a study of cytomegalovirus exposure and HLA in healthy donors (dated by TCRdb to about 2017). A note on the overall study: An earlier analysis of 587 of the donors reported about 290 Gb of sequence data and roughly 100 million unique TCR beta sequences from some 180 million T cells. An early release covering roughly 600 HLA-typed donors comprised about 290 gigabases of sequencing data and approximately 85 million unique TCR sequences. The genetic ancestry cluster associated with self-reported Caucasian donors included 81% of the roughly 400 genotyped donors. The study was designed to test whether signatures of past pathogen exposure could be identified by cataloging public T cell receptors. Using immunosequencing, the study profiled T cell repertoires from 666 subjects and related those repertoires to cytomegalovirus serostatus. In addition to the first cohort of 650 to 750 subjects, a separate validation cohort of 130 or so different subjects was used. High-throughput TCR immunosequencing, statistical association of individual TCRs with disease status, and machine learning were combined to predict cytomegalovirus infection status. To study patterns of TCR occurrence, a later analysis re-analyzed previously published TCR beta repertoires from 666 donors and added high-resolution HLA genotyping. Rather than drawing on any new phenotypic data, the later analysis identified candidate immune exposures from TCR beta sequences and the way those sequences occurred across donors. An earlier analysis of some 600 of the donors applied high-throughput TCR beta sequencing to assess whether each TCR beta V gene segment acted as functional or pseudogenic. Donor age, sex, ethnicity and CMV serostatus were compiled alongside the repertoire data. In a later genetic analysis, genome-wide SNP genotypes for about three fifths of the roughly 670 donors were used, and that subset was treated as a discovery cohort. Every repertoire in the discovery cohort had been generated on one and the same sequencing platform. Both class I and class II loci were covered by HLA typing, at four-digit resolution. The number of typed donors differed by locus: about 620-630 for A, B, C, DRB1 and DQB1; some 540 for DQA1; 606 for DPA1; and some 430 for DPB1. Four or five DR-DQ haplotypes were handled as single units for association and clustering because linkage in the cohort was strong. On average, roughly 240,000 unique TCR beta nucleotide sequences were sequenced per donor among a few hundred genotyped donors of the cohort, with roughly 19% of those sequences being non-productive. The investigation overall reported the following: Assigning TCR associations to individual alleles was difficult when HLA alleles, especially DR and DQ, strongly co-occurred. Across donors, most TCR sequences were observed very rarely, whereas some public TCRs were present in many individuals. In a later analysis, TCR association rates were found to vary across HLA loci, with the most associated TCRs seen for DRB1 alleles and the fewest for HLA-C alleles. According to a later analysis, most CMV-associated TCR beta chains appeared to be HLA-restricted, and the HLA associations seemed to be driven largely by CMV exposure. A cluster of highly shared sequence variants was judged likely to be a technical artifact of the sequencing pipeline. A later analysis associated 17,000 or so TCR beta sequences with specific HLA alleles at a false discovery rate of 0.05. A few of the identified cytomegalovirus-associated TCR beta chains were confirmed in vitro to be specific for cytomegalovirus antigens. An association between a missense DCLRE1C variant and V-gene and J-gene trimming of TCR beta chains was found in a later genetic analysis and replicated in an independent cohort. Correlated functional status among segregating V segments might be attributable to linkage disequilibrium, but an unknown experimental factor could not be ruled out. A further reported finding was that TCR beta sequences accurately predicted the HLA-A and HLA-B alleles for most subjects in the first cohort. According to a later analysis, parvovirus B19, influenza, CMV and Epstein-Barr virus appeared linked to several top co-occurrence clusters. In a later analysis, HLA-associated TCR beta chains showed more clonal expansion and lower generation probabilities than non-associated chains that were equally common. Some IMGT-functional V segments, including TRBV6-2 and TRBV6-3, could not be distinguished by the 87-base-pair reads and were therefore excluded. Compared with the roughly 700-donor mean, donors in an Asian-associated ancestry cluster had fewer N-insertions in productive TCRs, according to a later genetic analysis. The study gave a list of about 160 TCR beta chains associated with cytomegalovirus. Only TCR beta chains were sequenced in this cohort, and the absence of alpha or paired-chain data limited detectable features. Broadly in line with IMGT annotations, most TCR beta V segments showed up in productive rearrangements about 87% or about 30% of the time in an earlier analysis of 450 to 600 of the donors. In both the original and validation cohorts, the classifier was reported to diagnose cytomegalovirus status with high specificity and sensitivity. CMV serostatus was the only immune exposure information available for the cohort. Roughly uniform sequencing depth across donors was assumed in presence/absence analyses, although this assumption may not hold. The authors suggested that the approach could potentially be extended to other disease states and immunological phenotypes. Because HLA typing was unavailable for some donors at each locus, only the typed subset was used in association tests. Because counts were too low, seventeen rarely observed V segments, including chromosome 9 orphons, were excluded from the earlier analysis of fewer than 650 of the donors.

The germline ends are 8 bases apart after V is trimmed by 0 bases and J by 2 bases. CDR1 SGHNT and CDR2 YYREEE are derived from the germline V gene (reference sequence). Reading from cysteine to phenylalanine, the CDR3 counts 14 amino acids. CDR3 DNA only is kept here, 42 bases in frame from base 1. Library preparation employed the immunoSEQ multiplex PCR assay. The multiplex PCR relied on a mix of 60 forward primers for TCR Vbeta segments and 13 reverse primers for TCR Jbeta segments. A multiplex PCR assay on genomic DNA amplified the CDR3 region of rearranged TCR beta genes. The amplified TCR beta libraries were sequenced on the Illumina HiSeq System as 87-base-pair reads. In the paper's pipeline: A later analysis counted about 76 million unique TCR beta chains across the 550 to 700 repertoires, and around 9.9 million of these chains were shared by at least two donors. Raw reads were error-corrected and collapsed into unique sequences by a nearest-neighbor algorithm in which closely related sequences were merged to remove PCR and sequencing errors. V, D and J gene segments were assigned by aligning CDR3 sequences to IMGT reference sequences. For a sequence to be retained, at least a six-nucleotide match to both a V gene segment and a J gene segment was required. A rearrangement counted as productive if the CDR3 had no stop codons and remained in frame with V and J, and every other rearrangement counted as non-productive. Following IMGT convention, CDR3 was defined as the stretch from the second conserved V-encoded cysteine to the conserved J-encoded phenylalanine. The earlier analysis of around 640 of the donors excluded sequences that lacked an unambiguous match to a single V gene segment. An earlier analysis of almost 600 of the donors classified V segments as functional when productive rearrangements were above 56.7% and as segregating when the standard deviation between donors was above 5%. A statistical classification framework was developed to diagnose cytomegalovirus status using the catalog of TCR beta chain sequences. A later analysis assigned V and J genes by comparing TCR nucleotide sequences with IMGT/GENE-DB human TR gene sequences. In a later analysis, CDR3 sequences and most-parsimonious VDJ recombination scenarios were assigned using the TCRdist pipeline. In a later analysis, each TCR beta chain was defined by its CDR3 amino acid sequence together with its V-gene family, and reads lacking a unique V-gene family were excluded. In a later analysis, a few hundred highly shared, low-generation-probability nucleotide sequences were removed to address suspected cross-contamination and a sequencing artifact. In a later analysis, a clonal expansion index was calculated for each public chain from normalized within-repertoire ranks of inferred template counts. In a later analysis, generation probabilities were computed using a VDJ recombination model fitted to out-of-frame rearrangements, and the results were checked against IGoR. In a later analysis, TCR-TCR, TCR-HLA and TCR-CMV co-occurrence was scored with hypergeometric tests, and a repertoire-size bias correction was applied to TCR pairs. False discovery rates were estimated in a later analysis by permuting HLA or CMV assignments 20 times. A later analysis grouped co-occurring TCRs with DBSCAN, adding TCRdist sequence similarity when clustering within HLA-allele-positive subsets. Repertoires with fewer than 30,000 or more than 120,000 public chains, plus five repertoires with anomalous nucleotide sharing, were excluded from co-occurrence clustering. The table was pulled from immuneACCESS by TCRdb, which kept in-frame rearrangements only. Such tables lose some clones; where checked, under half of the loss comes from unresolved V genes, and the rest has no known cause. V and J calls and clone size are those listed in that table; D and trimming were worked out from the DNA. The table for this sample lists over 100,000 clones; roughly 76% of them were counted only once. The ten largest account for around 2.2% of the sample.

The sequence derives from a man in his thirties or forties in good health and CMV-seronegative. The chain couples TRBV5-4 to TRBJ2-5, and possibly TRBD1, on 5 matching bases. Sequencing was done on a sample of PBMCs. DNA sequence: TGTGCCAGCAGCTTGGGGGGCCTACAAGAGACCCAGTACTTC. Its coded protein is CASSLGGLQETQYF. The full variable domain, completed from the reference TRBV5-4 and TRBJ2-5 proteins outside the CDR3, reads ETGVTQSPTHLIKTRGQQVTLRCSSQSGHNTVSWYQQALGQGPQFIFQYYREEENGRGNFPPRFSGLQFPNYSSELNVNALELDDSALYLCASSLGGLQETQYFGPGTRLLVL.